This T cell receptor (beta chain) was documented in a study of shared clonotypes between healthy human individuals. On the study more broadly: Those who served as donors were a couple of women and three men between the ages of 18 and 49. Study results and limitations: Naive subsets typically showed greater estimated richness than memory subsets.

Note on this clone: Its antigen remains unidentified.

For each subset, genomic DNA was distributed in equal portions over several immunoSEQ plates. The assay was immunoSEQ multiplex PCR, and TCRdb's table has in-frame clones only and misses some. The sample contains 1.6 million or so clones, around 97% of which appear only once. CDR1 and CDR2 from the germline V gene are LNHDA and SQIVND (reference sequence). Trimming shortened V by 9 bases and J by 2 bases, and 14 bases separated the two germline ends. The CDR3 length is 13 residues. Into CD45RA+ naive and CD45RA-negative memory subsets, the CD4+ cells were split. The chain recombines TRBV19 with TRBJ2-7, with a possible D match to TRBD1 (5 bases). The source of this sequence is a man aged 30 to 45 in good health. Source material: naive CD4+ T cells sorted from blood. Documented subset: CD45RA+ positively selected. The CDR3, as DNA: TGTGCCAGCGCTCGACAGCATACCTACGAGCAGTACTTC. It codes for CASARQHTYEQYF.